The rows below give T cell receptor beta chains drawn from one sample of a study of shared clonotypes between healthy human individuals. The protocol was immunoSEQ multiplex PCR, while the TCRdb copy is restricted to in-frame clones and leaves out a portion. The sample lists hundreds of thousands of clones; 95% to 98% were seen once. The sample comprised naive CD8+ T cells sorted from blood. The receptors stem from a man aged 25 to 40 in good health. Each CDR3 is given with its conserved first and last residue. Each record gives: D gene, J gene, V gene, CDR3 protein. D genes are given only for firm matches.

D gene: TRBD1
J gene: TRBJ2-7
V gene: TRBV6-5
CDR3 protein: CASSYGWTGNYEQYF

D gene: NA
J gene: TRBJ2-5
V gene: TRBV11-2
CDR3 protein: CASRGGQETQYF

D gene: TRBD2
J gene: TRBJ2-1
V gene: TRBV27
CDR3 protein: CASRSGTNSYNEQFF

D gene: NA
J gene: TRBJ2-2
V gene: TRBV7-9
CDR3 protein: CASSLIARGGELFF

D gene: TRBD1
J gene: TRBJ2-7
V gene: TRBV27
CDR3 protein: CASSARGPFEQYF

D gene: NA
J gene: TRBJ1-5
V gene: TRBV6-6
CDR3 protein: CASSRYSNQPQHF

D gene: TRBD1
J gene: TRBJ1-1
V gene: TRBV29-1
CDR3 protein: CSVARGLSEAFF

D gene: NA
J gene: TRBJ1-1
V gene: TRBV29-1
CDR3 protein: CSVEGVVTEAFF

D gene: NA
J gene: TRBJ2-1
V gene: TRBV6-4
CDR3 protein: CASSPSGSPEDEQFF

D gene: NA
J gene: TRBJ1-1
V gene: TRBV4-3
CDR3 protein: CASSFRGANTEAFF

D gene: TRBD2
J gene: TRBJ2-5
V gene: TRBV5-1
CDR3 protein: CASSFGLAVFGETQYF

D gene: TRBD2
J gene: TRBJ2-7
V gene: TRBV9
CDR3 protein: CASSVGGSEYEQYF

D gene: NA
J gene: TRBJ2-3
V gene: TRBV5-1
CDR3 protein: CASRRGDVGDTRYF

D gene: TRBD2
J gene: TRBJ2-1
V gene: TRBV27
CDR3 protein: CASSLQRPIGGRGDNEQFF